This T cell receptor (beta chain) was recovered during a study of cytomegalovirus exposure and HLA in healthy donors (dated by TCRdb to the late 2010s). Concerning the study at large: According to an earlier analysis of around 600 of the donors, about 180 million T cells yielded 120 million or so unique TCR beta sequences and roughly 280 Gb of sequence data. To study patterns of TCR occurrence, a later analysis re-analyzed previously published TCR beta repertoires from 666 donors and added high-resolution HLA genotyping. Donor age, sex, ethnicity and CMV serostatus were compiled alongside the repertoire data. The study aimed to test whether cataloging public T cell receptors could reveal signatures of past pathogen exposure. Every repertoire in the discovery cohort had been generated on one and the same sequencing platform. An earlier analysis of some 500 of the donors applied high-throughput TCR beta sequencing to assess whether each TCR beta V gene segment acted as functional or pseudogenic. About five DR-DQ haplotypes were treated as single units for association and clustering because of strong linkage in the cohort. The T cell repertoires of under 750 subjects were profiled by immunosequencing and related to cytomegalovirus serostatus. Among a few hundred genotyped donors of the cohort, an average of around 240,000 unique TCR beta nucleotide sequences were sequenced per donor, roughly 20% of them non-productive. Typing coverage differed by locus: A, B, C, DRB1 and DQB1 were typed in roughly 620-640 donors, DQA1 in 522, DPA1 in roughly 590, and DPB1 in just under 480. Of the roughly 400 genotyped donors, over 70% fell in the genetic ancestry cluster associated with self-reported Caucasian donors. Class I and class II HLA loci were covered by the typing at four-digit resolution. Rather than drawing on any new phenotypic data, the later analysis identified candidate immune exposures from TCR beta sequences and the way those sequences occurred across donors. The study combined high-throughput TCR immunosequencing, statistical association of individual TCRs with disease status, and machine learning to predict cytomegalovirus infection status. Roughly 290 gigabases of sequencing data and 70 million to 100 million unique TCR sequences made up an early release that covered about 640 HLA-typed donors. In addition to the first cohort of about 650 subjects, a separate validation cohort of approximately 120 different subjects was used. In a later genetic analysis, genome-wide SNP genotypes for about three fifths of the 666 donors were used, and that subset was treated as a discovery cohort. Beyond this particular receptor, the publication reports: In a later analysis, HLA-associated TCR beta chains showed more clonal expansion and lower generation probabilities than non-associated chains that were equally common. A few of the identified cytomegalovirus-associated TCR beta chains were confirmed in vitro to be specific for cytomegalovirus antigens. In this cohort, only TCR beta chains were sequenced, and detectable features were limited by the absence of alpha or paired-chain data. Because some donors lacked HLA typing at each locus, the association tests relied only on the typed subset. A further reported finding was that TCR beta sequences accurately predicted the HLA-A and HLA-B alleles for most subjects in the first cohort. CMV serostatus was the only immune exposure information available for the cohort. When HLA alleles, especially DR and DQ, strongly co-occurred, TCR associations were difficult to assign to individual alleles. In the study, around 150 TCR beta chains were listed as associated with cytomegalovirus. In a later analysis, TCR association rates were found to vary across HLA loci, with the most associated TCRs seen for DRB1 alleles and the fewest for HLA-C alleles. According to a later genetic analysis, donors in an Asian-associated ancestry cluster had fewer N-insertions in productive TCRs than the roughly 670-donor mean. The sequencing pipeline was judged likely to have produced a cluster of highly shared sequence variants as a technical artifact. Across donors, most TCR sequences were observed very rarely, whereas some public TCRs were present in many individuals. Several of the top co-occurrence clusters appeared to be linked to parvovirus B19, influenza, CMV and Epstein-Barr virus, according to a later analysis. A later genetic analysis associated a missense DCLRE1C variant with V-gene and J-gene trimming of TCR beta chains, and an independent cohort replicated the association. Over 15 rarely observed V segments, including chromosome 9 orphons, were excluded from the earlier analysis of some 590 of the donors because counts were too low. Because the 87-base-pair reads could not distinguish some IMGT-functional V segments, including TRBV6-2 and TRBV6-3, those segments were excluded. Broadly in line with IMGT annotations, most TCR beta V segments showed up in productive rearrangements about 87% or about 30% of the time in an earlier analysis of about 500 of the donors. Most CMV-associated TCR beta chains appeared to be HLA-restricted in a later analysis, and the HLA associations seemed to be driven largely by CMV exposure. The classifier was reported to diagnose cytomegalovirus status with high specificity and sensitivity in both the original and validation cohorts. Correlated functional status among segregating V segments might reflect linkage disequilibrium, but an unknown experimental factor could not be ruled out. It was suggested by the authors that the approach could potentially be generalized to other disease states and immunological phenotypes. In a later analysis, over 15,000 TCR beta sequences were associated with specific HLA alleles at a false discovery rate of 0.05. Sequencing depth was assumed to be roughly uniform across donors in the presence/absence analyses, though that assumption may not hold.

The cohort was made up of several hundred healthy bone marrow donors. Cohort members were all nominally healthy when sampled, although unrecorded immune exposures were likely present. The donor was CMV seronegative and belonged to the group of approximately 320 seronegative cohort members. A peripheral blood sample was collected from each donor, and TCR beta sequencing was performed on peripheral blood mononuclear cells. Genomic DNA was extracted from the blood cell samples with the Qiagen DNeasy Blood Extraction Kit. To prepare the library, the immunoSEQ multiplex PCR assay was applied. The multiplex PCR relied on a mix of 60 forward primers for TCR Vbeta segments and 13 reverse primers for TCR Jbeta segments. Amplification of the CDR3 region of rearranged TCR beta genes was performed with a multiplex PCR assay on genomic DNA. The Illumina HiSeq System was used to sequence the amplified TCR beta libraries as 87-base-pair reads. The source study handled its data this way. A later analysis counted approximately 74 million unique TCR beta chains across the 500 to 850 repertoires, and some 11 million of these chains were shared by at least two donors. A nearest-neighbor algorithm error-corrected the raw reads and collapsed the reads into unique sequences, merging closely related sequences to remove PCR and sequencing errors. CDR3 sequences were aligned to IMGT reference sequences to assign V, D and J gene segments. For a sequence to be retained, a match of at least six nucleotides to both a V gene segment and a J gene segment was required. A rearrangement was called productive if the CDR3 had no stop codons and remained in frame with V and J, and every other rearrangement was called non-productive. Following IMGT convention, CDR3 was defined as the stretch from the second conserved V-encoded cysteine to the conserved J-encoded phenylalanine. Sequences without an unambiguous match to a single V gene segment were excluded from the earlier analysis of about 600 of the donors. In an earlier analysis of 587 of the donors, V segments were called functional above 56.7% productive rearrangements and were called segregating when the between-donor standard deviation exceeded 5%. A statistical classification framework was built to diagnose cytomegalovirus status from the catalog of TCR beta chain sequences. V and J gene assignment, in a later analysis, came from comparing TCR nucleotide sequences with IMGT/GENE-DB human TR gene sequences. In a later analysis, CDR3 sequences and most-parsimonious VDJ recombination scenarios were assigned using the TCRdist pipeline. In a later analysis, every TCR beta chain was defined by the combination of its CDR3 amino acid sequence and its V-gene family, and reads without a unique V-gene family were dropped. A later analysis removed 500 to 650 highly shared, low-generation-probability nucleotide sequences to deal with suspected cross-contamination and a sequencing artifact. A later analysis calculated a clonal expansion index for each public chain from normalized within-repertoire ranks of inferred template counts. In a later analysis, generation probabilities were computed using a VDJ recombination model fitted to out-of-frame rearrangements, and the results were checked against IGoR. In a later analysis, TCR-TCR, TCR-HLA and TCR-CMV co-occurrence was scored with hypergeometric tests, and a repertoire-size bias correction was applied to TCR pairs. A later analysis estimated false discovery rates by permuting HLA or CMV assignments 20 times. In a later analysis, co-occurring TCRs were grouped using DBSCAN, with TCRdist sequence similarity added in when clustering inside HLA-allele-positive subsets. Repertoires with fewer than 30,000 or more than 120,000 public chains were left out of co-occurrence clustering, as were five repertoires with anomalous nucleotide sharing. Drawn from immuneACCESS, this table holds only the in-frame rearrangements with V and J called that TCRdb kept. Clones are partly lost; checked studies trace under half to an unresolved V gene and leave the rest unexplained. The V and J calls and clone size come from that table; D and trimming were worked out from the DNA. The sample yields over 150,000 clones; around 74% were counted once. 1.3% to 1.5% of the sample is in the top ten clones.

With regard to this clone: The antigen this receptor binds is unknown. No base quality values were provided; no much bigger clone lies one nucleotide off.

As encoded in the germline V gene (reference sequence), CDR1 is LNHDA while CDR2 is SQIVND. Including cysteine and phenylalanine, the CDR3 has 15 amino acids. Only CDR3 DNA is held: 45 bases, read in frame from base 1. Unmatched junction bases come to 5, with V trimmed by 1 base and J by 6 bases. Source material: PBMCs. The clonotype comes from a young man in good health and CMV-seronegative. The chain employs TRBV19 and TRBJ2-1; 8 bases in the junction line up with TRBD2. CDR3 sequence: CASSIVGGDGNEQFF. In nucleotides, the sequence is TGTGCCAGTAGTATAGTCGGGGGGGATGGCAATGAGCAGTTCTTC.